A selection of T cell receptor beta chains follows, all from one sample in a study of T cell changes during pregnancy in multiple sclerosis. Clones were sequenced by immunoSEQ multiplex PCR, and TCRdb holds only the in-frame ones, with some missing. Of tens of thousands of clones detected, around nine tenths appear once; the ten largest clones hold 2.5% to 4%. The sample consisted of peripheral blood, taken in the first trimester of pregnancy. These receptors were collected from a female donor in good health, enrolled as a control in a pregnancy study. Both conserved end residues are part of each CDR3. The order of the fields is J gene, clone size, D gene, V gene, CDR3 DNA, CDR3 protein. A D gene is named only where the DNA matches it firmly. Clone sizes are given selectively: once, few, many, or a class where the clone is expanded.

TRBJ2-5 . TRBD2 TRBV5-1 TGCGCCAGCAGCTTGGCACTAGCGGGGGGCCTACACTCCCGCGAGACCCAGTACTTC CASSLALAGGLHSRETQYF
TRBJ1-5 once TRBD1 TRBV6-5 TGTGCCAGCAGTTCAGGACAGGGAGGCCAGCCCCAGCATTTT CASSSGQGGQPQHF
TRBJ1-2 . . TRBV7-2 TGTGCCAGCAGCTTAGTCCCAGGTCGGGGCTACACCTTC CASSLVPGRGYTF
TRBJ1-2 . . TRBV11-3 TGTGCCAGCAGCTTAGACCCGCTGGGGACACCTAATGGCTACACCTTC CASSLDPLGTPNGYTF
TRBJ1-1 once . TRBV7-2 TGTGCCAGCAGTCCTGACAGACTGAACACTGAAGCTTTCTTT CASSPDRLNTEAFF
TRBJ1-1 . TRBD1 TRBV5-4 TGTGCCAGCAGCTTGGGGGGACAGAAGAACACTGAAGCTTTCTTT CASSLGGQKNTEAFF
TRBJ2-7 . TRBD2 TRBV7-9 TGTGCCAGCAGCTCCGGGACTAGCGGCCTCGGGAGCCACGAGCAGTACTTC CASSSGTSGLGSHEQYF
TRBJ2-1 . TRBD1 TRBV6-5 TGTGCCAGCAGTTCGCGAACAGGGGGGTGGGCGTTCTTC CASSSRTGGWAFF
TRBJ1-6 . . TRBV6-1 TGTGCCGTCCACGGCGGGCTGGGGAATTCACCCCTCCACTTT CAVHGGLGNSPLHF
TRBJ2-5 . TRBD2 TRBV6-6 TGTGCCAGCAGTTACTCGGGGGGGTACCAAGAGACCCAGTACTTC CASSYSGGYQETQYF
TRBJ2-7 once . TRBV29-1 TGCAGCGCCCGGGTGGCAGGGCACTACGAGCAGTACTTC CSARVAGHYEQYF
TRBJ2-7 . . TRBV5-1 TGCGCCAGTGGGACATTTAATGGCGAGCAGTACTTC CASGTFNGEQYF
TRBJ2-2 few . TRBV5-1 TGCGCCAGCAGGACGGCAGGGGCGAACACCGGGGAGCTGTTTTTT CASRTAGANTGELFF
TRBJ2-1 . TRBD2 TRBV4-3 TGCGCCAGCAGCCAAGATAAGACTAGCTTAAGGGAGCAGTTCTTC CASSQDKTSLREQFF